The present T cell receptor beta chain was sequenced within a study of T-cell memory formation after mild COVID-19. Study-level background: The TCR clusters were mostly specific to one donor.

Notes on the study in general: Memory sampled before infection contained some responding clones, suggesting cross-reactive memory joined.

The TCR alpha and TCR beta cDNA libraries, bearing sample barcodes and UMIs, were generated by 5'RACE using constant-segment primers. Via MiXCR, TCRdb re-called the 5' RACE reads, giving one row per CDR3 protein. This sample has roughly 110,000 distinct CDR3 sequences, with about 17% found just once. A word on this clonotype: Its antigen is still unknown.

CDR3 length: 20 amino acids. Losses at the gene ends were 3 bases for V and 2 bases for J; bases not matched to a gene: 21. Germline values: CDR1 MGHRA, CDR2 YSYEKL. Source material: PBMCs or a T cell subset sorted from them (not recorded which). The V gene is TRBV4-1, the J gene TRBJ1-2, with 7 nucleotides matching TRBD1. The TCR sequence derives from an adult woman who had mild COVID-19 (a few samples of this study predate the infection). Cell type and time point are not known. Here the CDR3 DNA reads TGCGCCAGCAGCCAGGATATTCGATCCGCAGGGGGGGACACCAACTATGGCTACACCTTC. Translated, it gives CASSQDIRSAGGDTNYGYTF.